This T cell receptor beta chain derives from a study of cytomegalovirus exposure and HLA in healthy donors. PCR was performed using 60 Vbeta and 13 Jbeta primers. Produced via immunoSEQ multiplex PCR; TCRdb's table is partial and in-frame only. Here the sample spans some 120,000 clones, roughly 80% being singletons. Germline CDR1 SGHRS, CDR2 YFSETQ. The CDR3 consists of 14 residues. The germline V and J ends were trimmed by 3 bases and 7 bases, with 16 bases remaining between them. The sequenced sample consisted of PBMCs. The chain carries TRBV5-1 and TRBJ1-2; tentatively, D is TRBD1 (6 bases). The sequence was collected from a young man in good health and CMV-seropositive. The CDR3 DNA is TGCGCCAGCAGCTCCCCAAAGGGGGAGGGTGGCTACACCTTC. Its protein is CASSSPKGEGGYTF. The variable domain in full, completed from reference TRBV5-1 and TRBJ1-2, reads KAGVTQTPRYLIKTRGQQVTLSCSPISGHRSVSWYQQTPGQGLQFLFEYFSETQRNKGNFPGRFSGRQFSNSRSEMNVSTLELGDSALYLCASSSPKGEGGYTFGSGTRLTVV.